One and the same sample provided the 19 T cell receptor beta chains below, sequenced in a study of blood T cell repertoires in COVID-19. Profiling relied on immunoSEQ multiplex PCR, and the TCRdb table lists in-frame clones only, not all of them. The table lists roughly 110,000 clones, about four fifths of them singletons. Sequenced material: peripheral blood. The source of these receptors is a human donor in a cohort sampled during active COVID-19.

The chain uses TRBV18 and TRBJ2-7, with a weak D call TRBD2 (6 bases). V dropped 6 bases and J dropped 3 bases, with 15 bases sitting between them. This CDR3 region has 14 residues. Germline assignment: CDR1 KGHSH and CDR2 LQKENI. The DNA of the CDR3 is TGTGCCAGCTCCCGATCGGCGGGGAACTACGAGCAGTACTTC. Protein product: CASSRSAGNYEQYF.

The genes are TRBV27 and TRBJ1-1; 11 nucleotides agree with TRBD1. Germline-derived CDR1 and CDR2 are MNHEY and SMNVEV (reference sequence). With 5 bases clipped from V and 5 bases from J, the junction kept 7 bases outside the gene matches. The CDR3 runs to 15 residues. The chain's CDR3 is CASSPGTGGRTEAFF. The CDR3 nucleotides read TGTGCCAGCAGTCCGGGGACAGGGGGTAGAACTGAAGCTTTCTTT.

V and J are TRBV30 and TRBJ1-5, with a tentative D call TRBD1 (5 bases). Germline values: CDR1 GTSNPN, CDR2 SVGIG (reference sequence). Between the trimmed V and J ends, which lost 1 base and 4 bases, there was a span of 8 bases. This CDR3 is 13 amino acids long. CDR3 bases: TGTGCCTGGAGTGCCGCAGGGAATCAGCCCCAGCATTTT. Translation: CAWSAAGNQPQHF.

The gene calls are TRBV7-2 and TRBJ2-1; 8 bases agree with TRBD2. The CDR3 is 16 amino acids. Germline CDR1 and CDR2: SGHTA and FQGNSA. Trimming cost V 5 bases and J 7 bases; bases outside gene matches: 13. CDR3: CASSLRGGRTGNEQFF. DNA for the CDR3: TGTGCCAGCAGCCTACGAGGCGGGAGGACGGGGAATGAGCAGTTCTTC.

This chain joins TRBV4-3 and TRBJ1-5; D ambiguous. The CDR3 extends over 15 amino acids. CDR1 and CDR2 from the germline V gene are LGHNA and YSLEER. V was shortened by 0 bases and J by 3 bases, with 9 bases between the two germline ends. CDR3 bases: TGCGCCAGCAGCCAAGATCTAGGAGCCAATCAGCCCCAGCATTTT. Translated, it gives CASSQDLGANQPQHF.

The rearrangement links TRBV12-5 to TRBJ1-4; TRBD1 might be the D (6 bases). V was pared by 4 bases and J by 5 bases, with 17 bases between. Per the germline V gene, CDR1 is LGHNT and CDR2 is FRNRAP. The CDR3 extends over 16 amino acids. The CDR3 nucleotides read TGTGCTAGTGGTTGGGGGCCCCGCCTCTTCAATGAAAAACTGTTTTTT. It yields the protein CASGWGPRLFNEKLFF.

The chain employs TRBV29-1 and TRBJ2-6; 9 bases are a match to TRBD1. Germline V CDR1 and CDR2: SQVTM, ANQGSEA. The CDR3 has 16 amino acids. The trim removed 7 bases at V and 0 bases at J, leaving 7 bases unmatched. CDR3 residues: CSASGQGNSGANVLTF. In DNA form, the CDR3 reads TGCAGCGCCTCGGGACAGGGAAACTCTGGGGCCAACGTCCTGACTTTC.

The chain carries TRBV14 and TRBJ2-3; perhaps TRBD1 as D (6 bases). CDR3 length: 14 amino acids. V lost 5 bases and J 4 bases, leaving 13 bases between the germline ends. Germline V CDR1 and CDR2: SGHDN, FVKESK. CDR3: CASSYARGADTQYF. CDR3 DNA sequence: TGTGCCAGCAGCTACGCCAGGGGTGCAGATACGCAGTATTTT.

The chain links TRBV20-1 to TRBJ2-1; D is unresolved. The V gene's germline CDR1 is DFQATT and CDR2 SNEGSKA (reference sequence). The CDR3 runs to 10 residues. V was cut by 6 bases and J by 16 bases, with 16 bases left in between. CDR3 nucleotide sequence: TGCAGTGCCCTGGCAGCGTCTACATTCTTC. Protein: CSALAASTFF.

The chain has TRBV28 and TRBJ2-2, with TRBD2 matching 12 bases. CDR1 and CDR2 (germline): MDHEN, SYDVKM. The CDR3 loop spans 16 amino acids. The J segment lost 5 bases and the V segment lost 2 bases, leaving 3 bases of the junction unmatched. The CDR3 reads CASSLTSGRRTGELFF. The DNA of the CDR3 is TGTGCCAGCAGTTTAACTAGCGGGAGGAGGACCGGGGAGCTGTTTTTT.

The V call is TRBV11-1, the J call TRBJ2-1; D possibly corresponds to TRBD2 (6 bases). Looked up from germline, CDR1 is SGHAT and CDR2 is FQDESV (reference sequence). V dropped 8 bases and J dropped 8 bases, with 13 bases sitting between them. This CDR3 contains 12 residues. CDR3 DNA: TGTGCCAGCGCGGGGCTCTCGGATGAGCAGTTCTTC. Translation gives CASAGLSDEQFF.

This clone was found a few times. The chain couples TRBV18 to TRBJ1-1; D not certain. CDR1 is KGHSH, CDR2 LQKENI, per germline. This CDR3 has 11 residues. Trimming pared 4 bases from V and 8 bases from J, leaving 8 bases between. CDR3 bases: TGTGCCAGCTCACGCGACATGGAAGCTTTCTTT. Encoded protein: CASSRDMEAFF.

As to this clone: The junction departs from germline at one end; a sequencing error may be responsible. This chain uses TRBV19 with TRBJ1-5; a weak D match, TRBD1 (5 bases). This CDR3 region has 15 residues. Germline V gene lookup returns CDR1 LNHDA and CDR2 SQIVND (reference sequence). The CDR3 nucleotides read TGTGTCAGTAGTTCAGTCATGGGGCCCAATCAGCCCCAGCATTTT. Protein sequence: CVSSSVMGPNQPQHF.

The V and J genes are TRBV9 and TRBJ1-2; the D gene is possibly TRBD1 (6 bases). V lost 3 bases, J lost 11 bases, and 20 bases lay in between. The CDR3 covers 14 residues. Germline CDR1 and CDR2: SGDLS and YYNGEE. In DNA, the CDR3 is TGTGCCAGCAGCGGAACAGGGTTAGTGCGTGAGTACACCTTC. Amino acid sequence: CASSGTGLVREYTF.

The V gene is TRBV7-8, the J gene TRBJ1-1, with no clear D. The germline V gene has CDR1 SGHVS and CDR2 FQNEAQ. Trimming removed 0 bases at V and 1 base at J, with 6 bases between. This CDR3 region has 14 residues. This CDR3 reads CASSLAVQNTEAFF. The CDR3 bases are TGTGCCAGCAGCTTAGCGGTACAGAACACTGAAGCTTTCTTT.

The rearrangement uses TRBV15 and TRBJ2-7; tentatively, D is TRBD2 (6 bases). In germline, CDR1 is LNHNV, CDR2 YYDKDF (reference sequence). The CDR3 has 13 residues. Trimming cost V 4 bases and J 6 bases, with 13 bases left between them. CDR3 protein: CATSKSEGGEQYF. The DNA of the CDR3 is TGTGCCACCAGCAAGTCGGAGGGTGGCGAGCAGTACTTC.

The chain links TRBV5-4 to TRBJ1-2; tentative D call: TRBD1 (6 bases). The germline V gene encodes CDR1 SGHNT and CDR2 YYREEE (reference sequence). V lost 3 bases, J lost 0 bases, and 12 bases lay in between. CDR3 size: 15 residues. CDR3: CASSSVQGTNYGYTF. The DNA for the CDR3 is TGTGCCAGCAGCTCCGTACAGGGTACTAACTATGGCTACACCTTC.

The chain has TRBV9 and TRBJ2-1, with D tentatively TRBD2 (6 bases). Germline CDR1 and CDR2: SGDLS and YYNGEE. Trimming pared 4 bases from V and 1 base from J, leaving 12 bases between. The CDR3 contains 15 residues. The CDR3 loop reads CASSPTSKSYNEQFF. CDR3 nucleotide sequence: TGTGCCAGCAGCCCCACTAGCAAATCCTACAATGAGCAGTTCTTC.

This chain connects TRBV30 to TRBJ2-3; no definite D call. CDR1 is GTSNPN, CDR2 SVGIG, per germline (reference sequence). The V end was cut by 4 bases, the J end by 2 bases, with 7 bases between. CDR3 length equals 12 residues. In DNA, the CDR3 is TGTGCCTGGAATCCTTACACAGATACGCAGTATTTT. Translation gives CAWNPYTDTQYF.